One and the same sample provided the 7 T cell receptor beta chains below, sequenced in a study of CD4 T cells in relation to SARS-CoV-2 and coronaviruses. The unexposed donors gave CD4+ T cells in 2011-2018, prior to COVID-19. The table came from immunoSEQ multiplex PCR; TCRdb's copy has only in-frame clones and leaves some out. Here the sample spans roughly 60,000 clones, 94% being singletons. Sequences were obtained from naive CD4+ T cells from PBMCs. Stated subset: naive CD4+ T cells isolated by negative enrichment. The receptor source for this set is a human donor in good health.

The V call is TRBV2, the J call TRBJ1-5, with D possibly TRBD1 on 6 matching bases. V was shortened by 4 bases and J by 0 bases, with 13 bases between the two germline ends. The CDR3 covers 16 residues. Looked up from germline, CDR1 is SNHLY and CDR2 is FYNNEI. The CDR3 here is CASSAQGLYSNQPQHF. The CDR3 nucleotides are TGTGCCAGCAGTGCACAGGGCCTTTATAGCAATCAGCCCCAGCATTTT.

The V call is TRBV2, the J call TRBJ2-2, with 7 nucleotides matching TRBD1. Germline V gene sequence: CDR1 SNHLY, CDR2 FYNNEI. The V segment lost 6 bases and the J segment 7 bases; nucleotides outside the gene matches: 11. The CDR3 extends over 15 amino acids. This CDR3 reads CASRGDSYRVGELFF. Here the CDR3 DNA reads TGTGCCAGCAGGGGGGACAGTTACAGGGTCGGGGAGCTGTTTTTT.

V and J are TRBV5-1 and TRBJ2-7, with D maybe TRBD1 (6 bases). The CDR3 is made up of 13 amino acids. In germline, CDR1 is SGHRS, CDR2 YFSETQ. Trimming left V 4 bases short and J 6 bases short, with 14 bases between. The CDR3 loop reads CASSRSTGPEQYF. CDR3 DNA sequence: TGCGCCAGCAGCCGCTCTACAGGGCCCGAGCAGTACTTC.

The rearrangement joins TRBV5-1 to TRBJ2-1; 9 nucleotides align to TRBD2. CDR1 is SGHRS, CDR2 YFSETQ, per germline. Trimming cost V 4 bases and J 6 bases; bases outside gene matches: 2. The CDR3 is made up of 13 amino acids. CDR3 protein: CASSPGLANEQFF. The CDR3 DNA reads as TGCGCCAGCAGCCCGGGACTAGCCAATGAGCAGTTCTTC. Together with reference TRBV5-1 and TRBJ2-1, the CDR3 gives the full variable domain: KAGVTQTPRYLIKTRGQQVTLSCSPISGHRSVSWYQQTPGQGLQFLFEYFSETQRNKGNFPGRFSGRQFSNSRSEMNVSTLELGDSALYLCASSPGLANEQFFGPGTRLTVL.

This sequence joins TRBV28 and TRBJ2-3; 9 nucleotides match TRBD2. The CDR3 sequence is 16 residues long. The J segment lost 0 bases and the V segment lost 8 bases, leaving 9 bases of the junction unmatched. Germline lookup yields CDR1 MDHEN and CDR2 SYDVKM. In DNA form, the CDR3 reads TGTGCCAGCGGGACTAGCAGCCGCACTAGCACAGATACGCAGTATTTT. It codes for CASGTSSRTSTDTQYF.

The CDR3 loop is CASSFLRGGVGEKLFF. The CDR3 region has the DNA TGTGCCAGCAGTTTCCTCCGGGGGGGCGTAGGCGAAAAACTGTTTTTT. The rearrangement links TRBV28 to TRBJ1-4; TRBD1 is a possible D gene (6 bases). CDR3 length equals 16 residues. Germline loops: CDR1 MDHEN, CDR2 SYDVKM. Trimming removed 3 bases at V and 8 bases at J, with 19 bases between.

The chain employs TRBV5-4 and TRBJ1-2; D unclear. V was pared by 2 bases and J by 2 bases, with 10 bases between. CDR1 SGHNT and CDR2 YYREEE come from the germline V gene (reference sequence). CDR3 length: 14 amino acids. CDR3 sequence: CASSFGQRNYGYTF. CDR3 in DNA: TGTGCCAGCAGCTTCGGGCAGCGAAACTATGGCTACACCTTC.